This T cell receptor (beta chain) was sequenced in a study of T cells in Graves' hyperthyroidism and ophthalmopathy. Regions amplified from RNA transcripts were the TCR beta CDR3 regions. TCR CDR3 regions were first amplified by RT-PCR with HTBI primers. TCRdb re-called the multiplex PCR reads with MiXCR, one entry per CDR3 protein. The table has around 500,000 distinct CDR3 sequences, around 16% seen once; the top ten hold approximately 30%. Only a few counts were recorded for this clonotype. In making diagnoses, clinical symptoms, serum thyroxine and TRAb, thyroid ultrasound and orbital computed tomography were all used. Per the germline V gene, CDR1 is LGHDT and CDR2 is YNNKEL (reference sequence). Trimming removed 1 base at V and 6 bases at J, with 15 bases between. This CDR3 has 15 amino acids.

The specimen sequenced was blood. The chain recombines TRBV3-1 with TRBJ1-1, with D possibly being TRBD1 (5 bases). The TCR originated in a woman aged 25 to 39 with Graves' ophthalmopathy. CDR3 in amino acids: CASSQGGGWVAEAFF. CDR3 nucleotides: TGTGCCAGCAGCCAAGGGGGGGGGTGGGTAGCTGAAGCTTTCTTT. Variable domain in full (rest from reference TRBV3-1 and TRBJ1-1): DTAVSQTPKYLVTQMGNDKSIKCEQNLGHDTMYWYKQDSKKFLKIMFSYNNKELIINETVPNRFSPKSPDKAHLNLHINSLELGDSAVYFCASSQGGGWVAEAFFGQGTRLTVV.